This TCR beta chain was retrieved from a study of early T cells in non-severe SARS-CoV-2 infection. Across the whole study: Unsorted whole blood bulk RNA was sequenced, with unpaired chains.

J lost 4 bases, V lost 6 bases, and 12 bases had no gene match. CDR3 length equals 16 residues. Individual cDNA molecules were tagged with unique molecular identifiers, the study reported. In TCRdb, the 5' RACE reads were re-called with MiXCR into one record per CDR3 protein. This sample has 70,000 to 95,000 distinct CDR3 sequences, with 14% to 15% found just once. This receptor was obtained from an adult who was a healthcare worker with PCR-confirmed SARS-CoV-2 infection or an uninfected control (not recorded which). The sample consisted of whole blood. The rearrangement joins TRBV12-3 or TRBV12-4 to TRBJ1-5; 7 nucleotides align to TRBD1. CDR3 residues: CASSQRGTAQNQPQHF. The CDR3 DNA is TGTGCCAGCAGCCAACGCGGGACAGCCCAGAATCAGCCCCAGCATTTT.